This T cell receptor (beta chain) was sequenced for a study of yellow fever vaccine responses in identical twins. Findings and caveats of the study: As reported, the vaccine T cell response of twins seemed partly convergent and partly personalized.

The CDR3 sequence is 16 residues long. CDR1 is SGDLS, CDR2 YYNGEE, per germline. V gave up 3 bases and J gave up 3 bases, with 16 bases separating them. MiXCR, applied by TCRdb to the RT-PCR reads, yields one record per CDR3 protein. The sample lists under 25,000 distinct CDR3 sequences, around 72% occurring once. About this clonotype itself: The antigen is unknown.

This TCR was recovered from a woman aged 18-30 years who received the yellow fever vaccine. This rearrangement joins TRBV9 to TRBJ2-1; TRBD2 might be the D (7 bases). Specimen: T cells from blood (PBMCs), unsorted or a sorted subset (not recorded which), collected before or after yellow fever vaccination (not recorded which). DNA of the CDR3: TGTGCCAGCAGCGAGCCTAGCGGACAGAGCTACAATGAGCAGTTCTTC. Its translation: CASSEPSGQSYNEQFF.